The 8 T cell receptor beta chains below all came from one sample that was sequenced in a study of blood T cell repertoires in COVID-19. TCRdb's table, derived via immunoSEQ multiplex PCR, lists solely in-frame clones and lacks some. The sample contains about 200,000 clones, 80% of which appear only once. Sequencing input: peripheral blood. The receptors were gathered from a woman aged 70-85 years with acute or convalescent COVID-19.

The rearrangement uses TRBV6-5 and TRBJ2-7; 11 bases line up with TRBD1. In germline, CDR1 is MNHEY, CDR2 SVGAGI. This CDR3 has 13 amino acids. After removal of 6 bases from V and 6 bases from J, the junction contained 4 bases not matched to a gene. CDR3 residues: CASRGQGVGEQYV. CDR3 sequence (DNA): TGTGCCAGCAGGGGACAGGGGGTTGGCGAGCAGTACGTC.

This chain links TRBV27 with TRBJ2-5; unclear D gene. The CDR3 consists of 14 residues. Germline values: CDR1 MNHEY, CDR2 SMNVEV (reference sequence). V lost 2 bases, J lost 4 bases, and 11 bases lay in between. The CDR3 coding sequence is TGTGCCAGCAGTTTAGATGGGTGGGCAGAGACCCAGTACTTC. Its protein product is CASSLDGWAETQYF.

The V call is TRBV11-2, the J call TRBJ1-1; D gene unclear. Germline V lookup: CDR1 SGHAT, CDR2 FQNNGV. The V gene lost 6 bases and the J gene lost 5 bases, with 13 bases spanning the gap. The CDR3 has 13 residues. DNA for the CDR3: TGTGCCAGCAGACTCGACCTAGGAACTGAAGCTTTCTTT. This sequence encodes CASRLDLGTEAFF.

V is TRBV7-2 and J is TRBJ2-1, with 7 bases matching TRBD1. The CDR3 contains 14 residues. Germline V lookup: CDR1 SGHTA, CDR2 FQGNSA. The junction had 4 bases not matched to a gene; V was cut back by 1 base and J by 7 bases. The CDR3 bases are TGTGCCAGCAGCTTAGGGGGGACAGAGAATGAGCAGTTCTTC. Its protein product is CASSLGGTENEQFF.

This clone was observed once. V is TRBV6-5 and J is TRBJ2-3; TRBD1 matches 7 bases. CDR1 and CDR2 from the germline V gene are MNHEY and SVGAGI. This CDR3 has 14 amino acids. J gave up 3 bases and V 8 bases, and 8 bases lay outside the gene matches. DNA of the CDR3: TGTGCCAGCCGACAGGGCGGACGGACAGATACGCAGTATTTT. The encoded protein is CASRQGGRTDTQYF.

The gene calls are TRBV5-1 and TRBJ2-1; maybe TRBD2 (5 bases). The germline CDR1 and CDR2 sequences are SGHRS and YFSETQ. Trimming left V 2 bases short and J 3 bases short, with 12 bases between. The length of the CDR3 is 15 residues. In DNA form, the CDR3 reads TGCGCCAGCAGCTTTCAGAGTGGGAGCTACAATGAGCAGTTCTTC. This codes for CASSFQSGSYNEQFF.

This clone showed up just once. The rearrangement links TRBV18 to TRBJ2-7; 13 bases are shared with TRBD2. CDR1 is KGHSH, CDR2 LQKENI, per germline. With V trimmed by 2 bases and J by 5 bases, 15 bases remained unmatched. CDR3 length: 19 residues. The CDR3 nucleotides are TGTGCCAGCTCACCAGCCGGACCGGGACTAGCGGGGAGGACCCACGAGCAGTACTTC. It is translated as CASSPAGPGLAGRTHEQYF. Combining the CDR3 with reference TRBV18 and TRBJ2-7 gives the whole variable domain NAGVMQNPRHLVRRRGQEARLRCSPMKGHSHVYWYRQLPEEGLKFMVYLQKENIIDESGMPKERFSAEFPKEGPSILRIQQVVRGDSAAYFCASSPAGPGLAGRTHEQYFGPGTRLTVT.

The chain links TRBV24-1 to TRBJ1-2; 10 bases agree with TRBD1. Trimming took 10 bases from V and 8 from J; bases not matched to a gene: 12. Per germline, CDR1 KGHDR and CDR2 SFDVKD. The length of the CDR3 is 14 residues. The CDR3 loop reads CATSGQGFYGGYTF. The CDR3 bases are TGTGCCACGTCGGGACAGGGGTTTTATGGCGGCTACACCTTC.